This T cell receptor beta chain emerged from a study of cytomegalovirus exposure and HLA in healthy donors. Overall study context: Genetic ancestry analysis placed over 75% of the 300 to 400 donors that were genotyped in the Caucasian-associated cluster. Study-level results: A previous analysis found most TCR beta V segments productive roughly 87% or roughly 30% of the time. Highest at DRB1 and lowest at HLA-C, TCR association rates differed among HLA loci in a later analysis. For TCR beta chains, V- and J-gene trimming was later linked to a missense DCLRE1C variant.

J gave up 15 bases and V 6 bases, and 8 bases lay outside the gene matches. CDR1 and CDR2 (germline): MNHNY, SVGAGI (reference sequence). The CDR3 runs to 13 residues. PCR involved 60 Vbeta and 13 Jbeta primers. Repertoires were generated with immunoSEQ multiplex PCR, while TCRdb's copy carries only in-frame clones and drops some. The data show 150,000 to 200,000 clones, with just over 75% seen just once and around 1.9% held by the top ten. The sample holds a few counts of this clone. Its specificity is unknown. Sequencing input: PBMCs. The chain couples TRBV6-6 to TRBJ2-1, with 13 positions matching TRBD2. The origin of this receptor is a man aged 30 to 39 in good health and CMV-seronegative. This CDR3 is CASSFGLAGVLFF. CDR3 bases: TGTGCCAGCAGCTTTGGACTAGCGGGAGTTCTGTTCTTC.